Below, 4 T cell receptor beta chains from the same sample are listed, as sequenced in a study of cytomegalovirus exposure and HLA in healthy donors. PCR was performed using 60 Vbeta and 13 Jbeta primers. Sequenced by immunoSEQ multiplex PCR; TCRdb stores in-frame clones only, minus some. This table holds almost 70,000 clones, roughly 70% found once. The sample comprised PBMCs. The receptors were gathered from a male donor in good health and CMV-seropositive.

The genes are TRBV18 and TRBJ2-7; 10 bases agree with TRBD2. The V and J ends lost 5 bases and 4 bases, in that order; junction bases with no gene match: 5. The CDR3 covers 14 residues. Germline V gene lookup returns CDR1 KGHSH and CDR2 LQKENI. This chain's CDR3 is CASSAPGLAYEQYF. The DNA of the CDR3 is TGTGCCAGCTCAGCTCCGGGACTAGCGTACGAGCAGTACTTC.

The CDR3 bases are TGTGCCAGCAGCTTGGCCGGGACAGGGGACGAAAAACTGTTTTTT. Protein: CASSLAGTGDEKLFF. The chain is built from TRBV5-6 and TRBJ1-4; 10 bases fit TRBD1. Germline trimming cut 0 bases from V and 8 bases from J; bases unmatched to any gene: 4. The CDR3 sequence is 15 residues long. Per the germline V gene, CDR1 is SGHDT and CDR2 is YYEEEE.

The chain links TRBV7-9 to TRBJ1-1, with D maybe TRBD1 (6 bases). The V gene lost 1 base and the J gene lost 5 bases, with 11 bases spanning the gap. CDR1 is SEHNR and CDR2 is FQNEAQ in the germline V gene (reference sequence). The CDR3 contains 14 residues. CDR3 protein: CASSLVTGRTEAFF. DNA for the CDR3: TGTGCCAGCAGCTTAGTTACAGGGAGAACTGAAGCTTTCTTT. Using reference TRBV7-9 and TRBJ1-1 for the parts outside the CDR3, the full variable domain is DTGVSQNPRHKITKRGQNVTFRCDPISEHNRLYWYRQTLGQGPEFLTYFQNEAQLEKSRLLSDRFSAERPKGSFSTLEIQRTEQGDSAMYLCASSLVTGRTEAFFGQGTRLTVV.

This clone has just a few counts. This rearrangement joins TRBV6-5 to TRBJ1-5; D possibly corresponds to TRBD1 (5 bases). Germline V gene lookup returns CDR1 MNHEY and CDR2 SVGAGI. The CDR3 has 15 residues. V lost 2 bases, J lost 3 bases, and 11 bases lay in between. The CDR3: CASSYGSGNNQPQHF. In nucleotides, the CDR3 is TGTGCCAGCAGTTACGGTTCAGGGAACAATCAGCCCCAGCATTTT.